The subject of this entry is one T cell receptor (beta chain). Its antigen is undetermined. The data are from a study of T cell responses to AZD1222 COVID-19 vaccine. Study-level background: Recipients boosted at about 4 weeks or about 12 weeks are pooled.

The assay was immunoSEQ multiplex PCR, and TCRdb's table has in-frame clones only and misses some. The table records about 110,000 clones, approximately 90% of them present only once. Points from the study as a whole: Reports say nearly half of spike-specific TCRs go after unmutated variant regions. Possibly, clonal diversity was underestimated; donors were largely white British and included more females.

The sample was peripheral blood, taken on day 0 of AZD1222 vaccination. This clonotype was sampled from an adult in good health.

In DNA, the CDR3 is TGTGCCAGCAGTGACAGGGTTTGGTGGGGCTACACCTTC. Amino acid sequence: CASSDRVWWGYTF. V gene TRBV12-3 or TRBV12-4 combines with J gene TRBJ1-2, with 7 positions matching TRBD1. With 5 bases clipped from V and 8 bases from J, the junction kept 8 bases outside the gene matches. The CDR3 consists of 13 residues.